The 15 T cell receptor beta chains presented below share a single source sample, sequenced in a study of control samples from healthy donors and cancer patients. Sequencing was performed with immunoSEQ multiplex PCR; in TCRdb, only in-frame clones are kept and a portion is missing. Of approximately 210,000 clones in the sample, roughly nine tenths were seen once. Sequenced: blood. Source of these receptors: a man aged 25-45 years in good health.

CDR3 coding DNA: TGTGCCAGCAGCCAAGATGGAAGACAGATCTACAATGAGCAGTTCTTC. This codes for CASSQDGRQIYNEQFF. This chain uses TRBV3-1 (or the pseudogene TRBV3-2) with TRBJ2-1, with D tentatively TRBD1 (5 bases). The germline V gene has CDR1 LGHDT and CDR2 YNNKEL (reference sequence). The CDR3 contains 16 residues. Trimming took off 0 bases at V and 3 bases at J, with 12 bases between the two ends.

The rearrangement links TRBV6-5 to TRBJ1-6; 7 nucleotides align to TRBD1. CDR3 size: 15 residues. Germline-derived CDR1 and CDR2 are MNHEY and SVGAGI. J was trimmed by 9 bases and V by 5 bases; bases with no gene match: 10. The CDR3 region is CASSKGTDRFSPLHF. CDR3 bases: TGTGCCAGCAGTAAGGGGACGGACAGGTTTTCACCCCTCCACTTT.

The V call is TRBV15, the J call TRBJ2-7, with D maybe TRBD1 (5 bases). Trimming stripped 5 bases from V and 2 bases from J, with 13 bases between. The CDR3 runs to 14 residues. CDR1 and CDR2 (germline): LNHNV, YYDKDF (reference sequence). The CDR3 DNA follows: TGTGCCACCAGCGAGCAGGGATCCACCTACGAGCAGTACTTC. Its translation is CATSEQGSTYEQYF.

V gene TRBV18 combines with J gene TRBJ2-7; 7 bases match TRBD2. In germline, CDR1 is KGHSH, CDR2 LQKENI. The junction had 7 bases not matched to a gene; V was cut back by 4 bases and J by 4 bases. CDR3 length: 14 amino acids. CDR3 loop: CASSRGEGNYEQYF. In DNA, the CDR3 is TGTGCCAGCTCACGAGGGGAGGGAAATTACGAGCAGTACTTC.

The V call is TRBV19, the J call TRBJ1-5; TRBD1 is a possible D gene (5 bases). Germline CDR1 reads LNHDA; CDR2 reads SQIVND (reference sequence). This CDR3 has 15 residues. V shed 5 bases and J shed 6 bases, with 17 bases lying between them. CDR3 residues: CASSAPWERGQPQHF. The DNA for the CDR3 is TGTGCCAGTAGTGCCCCGTGGGAAAGGGGTCAGCCCCAGCATTTT.

The rearrangement links TRBV7-9 to TRBJ2-1; D gene uncertain. V was cut by 3 bases and J by 3 bases, with 9 bases left in between. The CDR3 spans 14 residues. Germline CDR1 reads SEHNR; CDR2 reads FQNEAQ (reference sequence). The CDR3 nucleotides are TGTGCCAGCAGCTTCAACGATTTCTACAATGAGCAGTTCTTC. Protein: CASSFNDFYNEQFF.

The rearrangement joins TRBV2 to TRBJ1-2; 8 nucleotides match TRBD1. The CDR3 totals 15 residues. The trim removed 6 bases at V and 6 bases at J, leaving 12 bases unmatched. CDR1 and CDR2 from the germline V gene are SNHLY and FYNNEI. The CDR3 nucleotides are TGTGCCAGCAGGGAGACAGGGGCTGGTGGGGATGGCTACACCTTC. Translating it yields CASRETGAGGDGYTF. The variable domain in full, completed from reference TRBV2 and TRBJ1-2, reads EPEVTQTPSHQVTQMGQEVILRCVPISNHLYFYWYRQILGQKVEFLVSFYNNEISEKSEIFDDQFSVERPDGSNFTLKIRSTKLEDSAMYFCASRETGAGGDGYTFGSGTRLTVV.

J is TRBJ2-5 and V is TRBV30; 8 bases are shared with TRBD1. Losses at the gene ends were 0 bases for V and 5 bases for J; bases not matched to a gene: 5. The CDR3 has 14 residues. Germline values: CDR1 GTSNPN, CDR2 SVGIG (reference sequence). The chain's CDR3 is CAWSVPGGTETQYF. The DNA of the CDR3 is TGTGCCTGGAGTGTACCAGGGGGCACGGAGACCCAGTACTTC.

The chain carries TRBV6-5 and TRBJ2-3; D not resolved. Per the germline V gene, CDR1 is MNHEY and CDR2 is SVGAGI. There are 13 residues in the CDR3. Deletions cut 6 bases from V and 7 bases from J, with 14 bases between. DNA of the CDR3: TGTGCCAGCAGCGCGTCGGTTTGGAATACGCAGTATTTT. Amino acids: CASSASVWNTQYF.

This clone has a single count. The V gene is TRBV14, the J gene TRBJ2-7; D is undetermined. The V end was cut by 2 bases, the J end by 5 bases, with 16 bases between. The CDR3 is made up of 15 amino acids. Germline V gene data show CDR1 as SGHDN and CDR2 as FVKESK. CDR3 region: CASSQQAGITHEQYF. CDR3 sequence (DNA): TGTGCCAGCAGCCAACAGGCTGGGATTACCCACGAGCAGTACTTC.

The chain couples TRBV5-4 to TRBJ2-1; D gene uncertain. V gave up 5 bases and J gave up 0 bases, with 15 bases separating them. The CDR3 runs 16 residues. CDR1 and CDR2 from the germline V gene are SGHNT and YYREEE (reference sequence). CDR3 sequence (DNA): TGTGCCAGCAGGCCCCCTACACAGAGCTCCTACAATGAGCAGTTCTTC. This codes for CASRPPTQSSYNEQFF.

The CDR3 protein is CASSSRLFTGELFF. DNA of the CDR3: TGTGCCAGCAGCTCCCGATTGTTCACCGGGGAGCTGTTTTTT. The V and J genes are TRBV6-5 and TRBJ2-2; D remains ambiguous. CDR1 and CDR2 (germline): MNHEY, SVGAGI. V was clipped by 6 bases and J by 4 bases, with 12 bases between them. The CDR3 length is 14 residues.

Here the CDR3 DNA reads TGTGCCAGCAGTGATGTGGGGGGGCCAATAGATACGCAGTATTTT. This encodes CASSDVGGPIDTQYF. This rearrangement joins TRBV6-4 to TRBJ2-3; tentatively, D is TRBD2 (7 bases). The CDR3 runs to 15 residues. Trimming left V 3 bases short and J 5 bases short, with 15 bases between. In germline, CDR1 is MRHNA, CDR2 SNTAGT.

CDR3 nucleotide sequence: TGCGCCAGCAGCGGGGGGACAGGGCAGGTCCACGAGCAGTACTTC. Translation gives CASSGGTGQVHEQYF. The chain joins TRBV10-1 to TRBJ2-7, with TRBD1 matching over 9 bases. The J segment lost 5 bases and the V segment lost 6 bases, leaving 11 bases of the junction unmatched. CDR3 length equals 15 residues. Germline-derived CDR1 and CDR2 are WNHNN and SYGVQD (reference sequence).

CDR3 sequence (DNA): TGTGCCAGCAGCTTAGAACTAGCCGTATACAATGAGCAGTTCTTC. It encodes CASSLELAVYNEQFF. The gene calls are TRBV7-7 and TRBJ2-1, with D possibly being TRBD2 (6 bases). This CDR3 contains 15 residues. Trimming cost V 1 base and J 4 bases, with 11 bases left between them. In germline, CDR1 is SSHAT, CDR2 FNYEAQ (reference sequence).